The TCR beta chain under discussion was sequenced for a study of a mutant IDH1 vaccine in newly diagnosed glioma. The germline CDR1 and CDR2 sequences are LGHNT and FRNRAP. The CDR3 spans 16 residues. The V gene end was trimmed by 4 bases and the J gene end by 7 bases; junction bases not matched to a gene: 15. Specified time point: week 35, safety follow-up. Mutant IDH1 20-mer peptide, at 300 ug, made up each vaccine dose, with topical imiquimod. Generated by immunoSEQ multiplex PCR, the TCRdb table keeps only in-frame clones and is missing some. Here the sample spans about 48,000 clones, around 80% being singletons. Points on this clone: What it binds is unknown.

The chain recombines TRBV12-5 with TRBJ1-1; TRBD1 agrees at 7 bases. Specimen: PBMCs, collected from a glioma patient whose treatment included an IDH1 peptide vaccine. The clonotype comes from a man aged 35-49 years with glioma. The CDR3, as DNA: TGTGCTAGTGGTTGGGAGACCATCAGGGGGGTACTTGAAGCTTTCTTT. This codes for CASGWETIRGVLEAFF.